This entry features one T cell receptor beta chain sequence. The data originate from a study of blood T cell repertoires in COVID-19. Study-wide context: Samples representing acute and convalescent COVID-19 were sourced from the United States, Italy and Spain. T cells, B-cell-depleted T cells, or PBMCs provided the cDNA or gDNA that served as material.

The CDR3 is 15 residues long. Germline-derived CDR1 and CDR2 are SGHRS and YFSETQ. V lost 4 bases and J 4 bases, leaving 17 bases between the germline ends. Source study methods: Nucleated cell counts were estimated from reference gene primer amplification. Produced via immunoSEQ multiplex PCR; TCRdb's table is partial and in-frame only. V and J calls and clone size follow that table, whereas D and trimming were derived from the DNA. The table has roughly 140,000 clones, 65% to 90% seen once; the top ten hold approximately 8%. Sequences were obtained from peripheral blood. V is TRBV5-1 and J is TRBJ2-5, with TRBD2 as a possible D gene (7 bases). This receptor was taken from a human donor in a cohort sampled during active COVID-19. The CDR3 coding sequence is TGCGCCAGCAGCCGGGACACAGGGAGGGTAGAGACCCAGTACTTC. Translation gives CASSRDTGRVETQYF.